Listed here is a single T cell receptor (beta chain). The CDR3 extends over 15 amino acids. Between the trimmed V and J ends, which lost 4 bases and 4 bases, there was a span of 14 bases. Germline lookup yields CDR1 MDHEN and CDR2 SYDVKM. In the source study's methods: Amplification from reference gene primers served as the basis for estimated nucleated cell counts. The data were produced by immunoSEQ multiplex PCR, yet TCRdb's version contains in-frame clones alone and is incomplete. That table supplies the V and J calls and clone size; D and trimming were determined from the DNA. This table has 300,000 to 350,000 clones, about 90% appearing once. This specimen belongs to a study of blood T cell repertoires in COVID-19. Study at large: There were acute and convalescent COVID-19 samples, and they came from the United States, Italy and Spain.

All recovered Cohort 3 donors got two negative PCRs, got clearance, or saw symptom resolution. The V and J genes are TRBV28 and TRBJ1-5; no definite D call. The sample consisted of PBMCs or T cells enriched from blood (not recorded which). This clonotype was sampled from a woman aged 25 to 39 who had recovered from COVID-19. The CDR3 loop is CASSSLAVLNQPQHF. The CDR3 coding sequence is TGTGCCAGCAGTTCCCTAGCGGTTTTGAATCAGCCCCAGCATTTT.